The 16 T cell receptor beta chains reported below all come from one sample, sequenced in a study of shared clonotypes between healthy human individuals. Sequencing used immunoSEQ multiplex PCR; TCRdb keeps in-frame clones, though not all of them. There are under 1,100,000 clones in the sample; around 82% occur only once, and 0.6% to 0.7% lies in the top ten. The sequencing sample was made of memory CD4+ T cells from PBMCs. Documented subset: CD45RA-negative fraction. The receptor source for this set is a man aged 18-30 years in good health. Some clones in this sample may be carry-over from other donors' samples.

This clone was found a few times. The gene calls are TRBV7-3 and TRBJ2-3; D gene uncertain. Germline-derived CDR1 and CDR2 are SGHTA and FQGTGA. With 5 bases removed from V and 4 bases from J, the gap between germline ends came to 7 bases. CDR3 length: 12 amino acids. CDR3 DNA: TGTGCCAGCAGCGCTAATGCAGATACGCAGTATTTT. Translating gives CASSANADTQYF.

The chain carries TRBV6-6 and TRBJ2-7; tentatively, D is TRBD1 or TRBD2 (5 bases each). The CDR3 totals 14 residues. Germline V lookup: CDR1 MNHNY, CDR2 SVGAGI (reference sequence). V lost 2 bases to trimming and J lost 5 bases, with 13 bases between them. The DNA of the CDR3 is TGTGCCAGCAGTTACGGGAGTATGGGGGACGAGCAGTACTTC. Protein sequence: CASSYGSMGDEQYF.

This clone appeared a few times. The rearrangement links TRBV5-1 to TRBJ2-5, with 7 positions matching TRBD2. The CDR3 contains 14 residues. CDR1 and CDR2 from the germline V gene are SGHRS and YFSETQ. V was clipped by 2 bases and J by 3 bases; unmatched bases: 4. CDR3 loop: CASSFQGGKETQYF. DNA for the CDR3: TGCGCCAGCAGCTTTCAGGGAGGGAAAGAGACCCAGTACTTC.

The chain uses TRBV10-3 and TRBJ2-1; 8 nucleotides line up with TRBD2. The germline gives CDR1 ENHRY, CDR2 SYGVKD. There are 15 residues in the CDR3. V was pared by 0 bases and J by 3 bases, with 1 base of the junction left unmatched. The CDR3 spells CAISESTSVYNEQFF. CDR3 nucleotide sequence: TGTGCCATCAGTGAGTCGACTAGCGTCTACAATGAGCAGTTCTTC.

This chain connects TRBV5-1 to TRBJ2-7; D possibly corresponds to TRBD2 (5 bases). V shed 2 bases and J shed 7 bases, with 28 bases lying between them. The CDR3 has 18 residues. Germline V gives CDR1 SGHRS, CDR2 YFSETQ. CDR3 region: CASSLGPPGLPSLGEQYF. The CDR3 bases are TGCGCCAGCAGCTTAGGGCCACCCGGACTCCCTTCCTTGGGGGAGCAGTACTTC.

The chain links TRBV6-1 to TRBJ2-7; tentative D call: TRBD2 (5 bases). Germline CDR1 and CDR2: MNHNS and SASEGT. Between the trimmed V and J ends, which lost 3 bases and 2 bases, there was a span of 11 bases. The CDR3 extends over 14 amino acids. CDR3 DNA sequence: TGTGCCAGCAGTGAGGTTCTAGCTACCTACGAGCAGTACTTC. Translation gives CASSEVLATYEQYF.

Of note for this clone: A much bigger clone sits one base away, suggesting this may be a read error. The same CDR3 can be traced to other DNA sequences in this sample. The chain couples TRBV28 to TRBJ1-2; D is undetermined. The CDR3 runs to 12 residues. Trimming pared 2 bases from V and 1 base from J, leaving 2 bases between. Germline V gene sequence: CDR1 MDHEN, CDR2 SYDVKM. Written as DNA, the CDR3 is TGTGCCAGCAGTTTAGGTAACTATGGCTACACCTTC. Translated: CASSLGNYGYTF.

The rearrangement uses TRBV30 and TRBJ2-2; D perhaps matches TRBD2 (5 bases). Trimming left V 3 bases short and J 4 bases short, with 12 bases between. Germline V gene lookup returns CDR1 GTSNPN and CDR2 SVGIG (reference sequence). This CDR3 has 14 amino acids. The CDR3 bases are TGTGCCTGGAGGGGCGGGCGGCGCACCGGGGAGCTGTTTTTT. This codes for CAWRGGRRTGELFF.

This rearrangement joins TRBV21-1 to TRBJ2-7; the DNA was not compared with TRBD2, the D call given in the table. TRBV21-1 is an annotated pseudogene. The CDR3 runs to 16 residues. The CDR3 loop reads CASSKVASGVLVEQYF. Here the CDR3 DNA reads TGTGCCAGCAGCAAAGTGGCTAGCGGGGTGTTAGTCGAGCAGTACTTC.

The chain couples TRBV2 to TRBJ2-7, with 9 bases lining up with TRBD1. The CDR3 is made up of 15 amino acids. V dropped 7 bases and J dropped 4; count of bases not matched to a gene: 11. Germline V lookup: CDR1 SNHLY, CDR2 FYNNEI. CDR3 amino acids: CASTVGGQGSYEQYF. CDR3 DNA: TGTGCCAGCACCGTCGGGGGACAGGGATCTTACGAGCAGTACTTC.

The genes are TRBV11-2 and TRBJ2-2; no firm D call. Germline CDR1 is SGHAT and CDR2 is FQNNGV. This CDR3 region has 16 residues. Trimming pared 3 bases from V and 2 bases from J, leaving 13 bases between. The CDR3, as DNA: TGTGCCAGCAGCTTGTACTCCGCTGTTAACACCGGGGAGCTGTTTTTT. This translates into CASSLYSAVNTGELFF.

CDR3 in DNA: TGTGCCAGCAGCGTAGAAGGGGAGCGGGAGACCCAGTACTTC. Its protein is CASSVEGERETQYF. This rearrangement joins TRBV9 to TRBJ2-5; either TRBD1 or TRBD2 may supply D (5 bases each). The CDR3 extends over 14 amino acids. Germline CDR1 is SGDLS and CDR2 is YYNGEE. Deletions cut 0 bases from V and 5 bases from J, with 11 bases between.

This rearrangement joins TRBV5-1 to TRBJ2-3, with D possibly TRBD1 on 6 matching bases. Trimming removed 4 bases at V and 5 bases at J, with 23 bases between. The CDR3 extends over 17 amino acids. The germline V gene encodes CDR1 SGHRS and CDR2 YFSETQ. The CDR3 sequence: CASSRGRGSRAGDTQYF. The CDR3 DNA reads TGCGCCAGCAGCAGGGGCAGGGGTTCCCGGGCAGGAGATACGCAGTATTTT.

On this clone: This specimen includes other DNA sequences encoding the same CDR3. The chain employs TRBV12-5 and TRBJ2-5; no reliable D call. This CDR3 contains 11 residues. Germline CDR1 is LGHNT and CDR2 is FRNRAP. The ends were cut back, 2 bases at V and 5 bases at J, with 3 bases in the middle. The CDR3 coding sequence is TGTGCTAGTGGTTTGTCGGAGACCCAGTACTTC. Amino acid sequence: CASGLSETQYF.

This sequence joins TRBV5-3 and TRBJ2-2; 7 bases line up with TRBD2. TRBV5-3 is assigned to the ORF class and has an uncertain function. V shed 5 bases and J 3 bases; nucleotides not matched to a gene: 10. The CDR3 totals 16 residues. In DNA form, the CDR3 reads TGTGCCAGAAGTTCTCCCAGCGGGAAATACACCGGGGAGCTGTTTTTT. This codes for CARSSPSGKYTGELFF.

This clone has only a few counts. The V and J genes are TRBV2 and TRBJ2-3; 10 positions agree with TRBD1. The CDR3 loop spans 13 amino acids. Trimming cost V 11 bases and J 6 bases; bases outside gene matches: 8. Germline V CDR1 and CDR2: SNHLY, FYNNEI. CDR3 DNA sequence: TGTGCCGGGGGGACAGGGGAGGAGGATACGCAGTATTTT. Translating it yields CAGGTGEEDTQYF.